This T cell receptor (beta chain) was captured by sequencing in a study of cytomegalovirus exposure and HLA in healthy donors. Study-wide background: The early release's HLA-typed donors yielded 80 million to 95 million unique TCRs.

Germline V CDR1 and CDR2: MNHEY, SVGAGI. V shed 0 bases and J shed 4 bases, with 13 bases lying between them. This CDR3 spans 16 amino acids. With respect to this clone: Its cognate antigen is unknown.

Whole-study findings and limits: Indistinguishable V segments, including TRBV6-2 and TRBV6-3, were excluded.

The PCR employed 60 Vbeta primers together with 13 Jbeta primers. In the original workflow: A later analysis tallied 80 million to 100 million unique TCR beta chains, around 11 million of them shared. The assay was immunoSEQ multiplex PCR, and TCRdb's table has in-frame clones only and misses some. For V, J and clone size, that table is used; D and trimming come from the DNA. The sample yields approximately 91,000 clones, about 89% seen once. This receptor was identified in a man aged 25 to 45 in good health and CMV-seropositive. V and J are TRBV6-5 and TRBJ1-3, with D possibly being TRBD1 (5 bases). Specimen: PBMCs. The CDR3 here is CASSYSAGRFGNTIYF. The CDR3 nucleotides read TGTGCCAGCAGTTACTCCGCAGGGCGATTCGGAAACACCATATATTTT.